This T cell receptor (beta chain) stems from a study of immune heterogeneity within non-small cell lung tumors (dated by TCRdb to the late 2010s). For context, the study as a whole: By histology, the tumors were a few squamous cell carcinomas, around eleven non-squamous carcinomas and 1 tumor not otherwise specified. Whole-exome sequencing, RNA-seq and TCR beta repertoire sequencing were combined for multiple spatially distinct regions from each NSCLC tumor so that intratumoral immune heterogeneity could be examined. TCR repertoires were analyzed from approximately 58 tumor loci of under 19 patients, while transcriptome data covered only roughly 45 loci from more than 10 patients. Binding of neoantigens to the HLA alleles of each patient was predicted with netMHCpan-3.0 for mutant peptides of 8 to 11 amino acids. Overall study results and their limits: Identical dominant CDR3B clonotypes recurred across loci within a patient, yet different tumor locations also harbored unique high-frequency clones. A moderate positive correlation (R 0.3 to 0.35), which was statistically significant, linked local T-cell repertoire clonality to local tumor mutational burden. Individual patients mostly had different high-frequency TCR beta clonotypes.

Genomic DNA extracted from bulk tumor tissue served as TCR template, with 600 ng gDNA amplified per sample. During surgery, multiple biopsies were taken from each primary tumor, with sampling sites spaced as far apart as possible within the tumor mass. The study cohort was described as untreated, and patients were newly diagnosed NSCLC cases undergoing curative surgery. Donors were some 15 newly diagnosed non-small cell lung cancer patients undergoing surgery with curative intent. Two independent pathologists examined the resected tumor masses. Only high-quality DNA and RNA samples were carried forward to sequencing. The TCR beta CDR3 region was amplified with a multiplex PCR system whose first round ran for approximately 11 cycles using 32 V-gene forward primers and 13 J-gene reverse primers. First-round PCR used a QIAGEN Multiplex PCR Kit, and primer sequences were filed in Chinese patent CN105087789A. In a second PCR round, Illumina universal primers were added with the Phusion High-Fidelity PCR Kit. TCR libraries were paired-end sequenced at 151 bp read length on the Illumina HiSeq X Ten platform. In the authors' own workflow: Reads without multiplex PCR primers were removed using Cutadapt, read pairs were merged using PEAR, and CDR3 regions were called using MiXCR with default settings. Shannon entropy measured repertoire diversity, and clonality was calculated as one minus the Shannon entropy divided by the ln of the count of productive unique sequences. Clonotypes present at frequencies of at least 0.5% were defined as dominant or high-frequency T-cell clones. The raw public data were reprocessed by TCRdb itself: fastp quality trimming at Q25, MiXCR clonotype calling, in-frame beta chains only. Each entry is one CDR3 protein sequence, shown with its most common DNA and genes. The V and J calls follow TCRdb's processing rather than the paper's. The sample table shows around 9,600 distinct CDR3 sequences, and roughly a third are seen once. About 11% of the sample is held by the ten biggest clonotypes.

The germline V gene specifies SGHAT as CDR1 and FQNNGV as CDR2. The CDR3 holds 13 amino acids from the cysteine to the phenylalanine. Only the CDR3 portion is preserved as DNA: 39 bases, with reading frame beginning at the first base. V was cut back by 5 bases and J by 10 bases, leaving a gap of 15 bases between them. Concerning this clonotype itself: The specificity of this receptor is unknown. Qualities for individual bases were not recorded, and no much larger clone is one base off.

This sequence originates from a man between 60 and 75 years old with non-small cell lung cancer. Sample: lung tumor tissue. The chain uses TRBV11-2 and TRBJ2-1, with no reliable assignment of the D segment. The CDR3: CASSTRIGSEQFF. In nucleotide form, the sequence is TGTGCCAGCAGCACGCGGATAGGGTCGGAGCAGTTCTTC.